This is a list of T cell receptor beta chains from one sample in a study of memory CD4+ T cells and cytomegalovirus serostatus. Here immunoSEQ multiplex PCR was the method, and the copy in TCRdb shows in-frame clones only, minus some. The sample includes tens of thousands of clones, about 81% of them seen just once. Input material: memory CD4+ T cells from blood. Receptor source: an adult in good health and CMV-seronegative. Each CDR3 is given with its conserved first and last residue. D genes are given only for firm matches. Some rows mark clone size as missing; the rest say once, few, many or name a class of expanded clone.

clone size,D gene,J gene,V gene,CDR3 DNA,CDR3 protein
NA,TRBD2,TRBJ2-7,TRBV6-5,TGTGCCACCGGACTAGCGGGAGCGAACGAGCAGTACTTC,CATGLAGANEQYF
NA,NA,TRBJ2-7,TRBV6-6,TGTGCCAGCAGTCGACAGGATGGTATGGGCGAGCAGTACTTC,CASSRQDGMGEQYF
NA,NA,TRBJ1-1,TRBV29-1,TGCAGCGCAGCCCCCCGGGTGCGGGCTGAAGCTTTCTTT,CSAAPRVRAEAFF
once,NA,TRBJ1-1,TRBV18,TGTGCCAGCTCGAAACTCGGGGGGGGAGGCAAGACTGAAGCTTTCTTT,CASSKLGGGGKTEAFF
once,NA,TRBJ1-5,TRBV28,TGTGCCAGCAGTTCCCGTCGTAGTAATCAGCCCCAGCATTTT,CASSSRRSNQPQHF
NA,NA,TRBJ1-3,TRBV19,TGTGCCAGTACTACGACAGAGCACCCGGGAAACACCATATATTTT,CASTTTEHPGNTIYF
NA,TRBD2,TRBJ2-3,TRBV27,TGTGCCAGCAGTTTAACCCTAGCGGGAGTAACAGATACGCAGTATTTT,CASSLTLAGVTDTQYF
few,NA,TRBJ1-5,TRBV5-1,TGCGCCAGCAGCGTGGAGGGGAACCCAGGCCAGCCCCAGCATTTT,CASSVEGNPGQPQHF
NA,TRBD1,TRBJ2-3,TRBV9,TGTGCCAGCAGCAAGACCGGGACAGGGATCACAGATACGCAGTATTTT,CASSKTGTGITDTQYF
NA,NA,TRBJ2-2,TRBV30,TGTGCCTGGAGTGTAGGAGGAGGTGGTACCGGGGAGCTGTTTTTT,CAWSVGGGGTGELFF
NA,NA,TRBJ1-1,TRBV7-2,TGTGCCAGCAGCTCCACATGGGGTGCCACTGAAGCTTTCTTT,CASSSTWGATEAFF
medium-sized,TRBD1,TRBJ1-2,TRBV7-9,TGTGCCAGCAGCCCCGCCCACAGGGGCGGTGGCTACACCTTC,CASSPAHRGGGYTF
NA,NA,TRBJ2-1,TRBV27,TGTGCCAGCAGTTTATCGGGACTCATTTTCATCAATGAGCAGTTCTTC,CASSLSGLIFINEQFF
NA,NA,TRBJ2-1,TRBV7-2,TGTGCCAGCAGCTTAGGACTAACAGCCTACAATGAGCAGTTCTTC,CASSLGLTAYNEQFF
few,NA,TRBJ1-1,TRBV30,TGTGCCTGGGGCACCATGGAGAACACTGAAGCTTTCTTT,CAWGTMENTEAFF